The T cell receptor (beta chain) described here comes from a study of cytomegalovirus exposure and HLA in healthy donors. Study observations and caveats: Roughly uniform sequencing depth across donors was assumed, possibly incorrectly. In a later analysis, HLA-associated beta chains showed higher expansion and lower generation probabilities than comparable chains. Later analysis identified a missense DCLRE1C variant that was linked to TCR beta V- and J-gene trimming.

Germline CDR1 and CDR2: SNHLY and FYNNEI. The CDR3 sequence is 14 residues long. V lost 8 bases and J 1 base, leaving 14 bases between the germline ends. The study ran its PCR with 60 Vbeta and 13 Jbeta primers. As processed by the authors: Approximately 9.9 million shared chains were among the roughly 78 million unique TCR beta chains that a later analysis counted. Produced via immunoSEQ multiplex PCR; TCRdb's table is partial and in-frame only. The V and J calls and clone size come from that table; D and trimming were worked out from the DNA. The sample comprises 110,000 to 150,000 clones, over 65% of which are singletons, and 1.6% rests with the top ten. In regard to this clone: Its antigen is still unknown.

The clonotype comes from a woman aged 25 to 39 in good health and CMV-seronegative. The sequenced material came from PBMCs. The chain couples TRBV2 to TRBJ1-1, with D unresolved. The CDR3 nucleotides read TGTGCCAGCCGCGCTGACTCCTGGAACACTGAAGCTTTCTTT. Its translation: CASRADSWNTEAFF.